Below are 30 T cell receptor beta chains sequenced from a single sample in a study of CD8 T cells in ankylosing spondylitis. TCRdb called the 5' RACE reads again in MiXCR, with one record for every CDR3 protein. Here the sample spans some 130,000 distinct CDR3 sequences, around 10% being singletons. Input material: blood, either unsorted or a sorted T cell fraction (not recorded which). The source is a female donor with ankylosing spondylitis or in good health (not recorded which).

This clonotype was seen many times. The chain recombines TRBV12-3 or TRBV12-4 with TRBJ1-2; D unclear. Between the trimmed V and J ends, which lost 5 bases and 2 bases, there was a span of 9 bases. CDR3 length: 13 residues. CDR3 nucleotides: TGTGCCAGCAGTATGGGGTCGAACTATGGCTACACCTTC. It yields the protein CASSMGSNYGYTF.

This clonotype was picked up a small number of times. The chain joins TRBV15 to TRBJ1-2; 7 nucleotides agree with TRBD1. Germline trimming cut 3 bases from V and 0 bases from J; bases unmatched to any gene: 4. CDR3 length: 15 residues. CDR1 and CDR2 from the germline V gene are LNHNV and YYDKDF (reference sequence). Here the CDR3 DNA reads TGTGCCACCAGCAGGGAGGGGGCCCCTAACTATGGCTACACCTTC. Translating it yields CATSREGAPNYGYTF.

This clonotype was seen many times. The chain is built from TRBV10-3 and TRBJ1-1; D is uncertain. CDR3 length: 14 amino acids. Per germline, CDR1 ENHRY and CDR2 SYGVKD. Trimming removed 4 bases from V and 3 bases from J, with 12 bases in between. Written as DNA, the CDR3 is TGTGCCATCAGTGCGGAACAGATTTACACTGAAGCTTTCTTT. It encodes CAISAEQIYTEAFF.

This chain links TRBV5-1 with TRBJ2-2; 7 bases line up with TRBD2. The CDR3 spans 15 residues. The germline gives CDR1 SGHRS, CDR2 YFSETQ. J was trimmed by 5 bases and V by 3 bases; bases with no gene match: 7. The CDR3 nucleotides read TGCGCCAGCAGCTCCTGGGAGGGGCGGACCGGGGAGCTGTTTTTT. This codes for CASSSWEGRTGELFF. Drawing the rest from reference TRBV5-1 and TRBJ2-2, the complete variable domain is KAGVTQTPRYLIKTRGQQVTLSCSPISGHRSVSWYQQTPGQGLQFLFEYFSETQRNKGNFPGRFSGRQFSNSRSEMNVSTLELGDSALYLCASSSWEGRTGELFFGEGSRLTVL.

This clonotype occurred many times. The chain links TRBV2 to TRBJ2-3, with 10 bases fitting TRBD2. CDR1 is SNHLY and CDR2 is FYNNEI in the germline V gene. The CDR3 extends over 17 amino acids. With 6 bases clipped from V and 1 base from J, the junction kept 10 bases outside the gene matches. CDR3 sequence reads: CASSARASGRGTDTQYF. CDR3 DNA sequence: TGTGCCAGCAGCGCCAGGGCCAGCGGGAGGGGCACAGATACGCAGTATTTT.

This clonotype was counted many times. The rearrangement joins TRBV12-3 or TRBV12-4 to TRBJ2-7, with D possibly matching TRBD1 (6 bases). There are 12 residues in the CDR3. The germline V and J ends were trimmed by 6 bases and 4 bases, with 10 bases remaining between them. CDR3 nucleotides: TGTGCCAGCAGGCAACAGGGTTACGAGCAGTACTTC. Amino acid sequence: CASRQQGYEQYF.

This clonotype was picked up many times. The V call is TRBV9, the J call TRBJ2-2, with D possibly TRBD1 on 6 matching bases. V was trimmed by 6 bases and J by 4 bases, leaving 10 bases between them. The CDR3 loop spans 13 amino acids. Germline values: CDR1 SGDLS, CDR2 YYNGEE. For the CDR3, the DNA is TGTGCCAGCAACAGGGAAGGCACCGGGGAGCTGTTTTTT. Its translation: CASNREGTGELFF.

There are many counts of this clonotype. The chain is built from TRBV20-1 and TRBJ2-7, with TRBD2 identical over 13 bases. With 3 bases clipped from V and 2 bases from J, the junction kept 1 base outside the gene matches. The CDR3 sequence is 14 residues long. Germline loops: CDR1 DFQATT, CDR2 SNEGSKA (reference sequence). This CDR3 reads CSASTSGGAYEQYF. In DNA form, the CDR3 reads TGCAGTGCTAGTACTAGCGGGGGGGCCTACGAGCAGTACTTC.

This clonotype was seen repeatedly, ten times or more. The chain has TRBV5-1 and TRBJ1-1; no reliable D call. The V and J ends lost 4 bases and 0 bases respectively, with 7 bases between them. Germline V gene data show CDR1 as SGHRS and CDR2 as YFSETQ. The CDR3 spans 13 residues. The CDR3 DNA reads as TGCGCCAGCAGCCCAAACATGAACACTGAAGCTTTCTTT. This gives the protein CASSPNMNTEAFF.

This clonotype was detected many times. V usage is TRBV5-1 and J usage is TRBJ2-1; 7 bases match TRBD2. The CDR3 runs to 15 residues. The germline V gene has CDR1 SGHRS and CDR2 YFSETQ. With V trimmed by 3 bases and J by 4 bases, 7 bases remained unmatched. The CDR3 sequence: CASSSTGGNYNEQFF. The CDR3 bases are TGCGCCAGCAGCTCCACGGGGGGTAATTACAATGAGCAGTTCTTC.

The chain is built from TRBV3-1 and TRBJ2-1, with 10 bases matching TRBD1. The CDR3 extends over 15 amino acids. Trimming took 3 bases from V and 11 from J; bases not matched to a gene: 10. In germline, CDR1 is LGHDT, CDR2 YNNKEL (reference sequence). The CDR3 DNA reads TGTGCCAGCAGCCACAAAACCCGGACAGGGGGTAAGCAGTTCTTC. Encoded protein: CASSHKTRTGGKQFF.

This clonotype was counted many times. This chain joins TRBV28 and TRBJ2-7; TRBD1 might be the D (6 bases). The V end was cut by 6 bases, the J end by 3 bases, with 18 bases between. Per germline, CDR1 MDHEN and CDR2 SYDVKM. This CDR3 has 15 residues. The CDR3, as DNA: TGTGCCAGCAGCCGGACCCCCTCGACAGGCTACGAGCAGTACTTC. It translates to CASSRTPSTGYEQYF.

This clonotype was detected many times. The rearrangement joins TRBV20-1 to TRBJ1-1, with D perhaps TRBD1 (6 bases). Trimming took 5 bases from V and 6 from J, leaving 19 bases between them. The CDR3 is 14 residues long. The germline gives CDR1 DFQATT, CDR2 SNEGSKA (reference sequence). The CDR3 DNA is TGCAGTGCTCCCACCCCGGACAGAATGGCTGAAGCTTTCTTT. It encodes CSAPTPDRMAEAFF.

This clonotype was observed many times. Written as DNA, the CDR3 is TGCGCCAGCAGCCTTCGACAGGGGAGCGAGCAGTTCTTC. It codes for CASSLRQGSEQFF. The V and J genes are TRBV5-1 and TRBJ2-1, with 8 bases lining up with TRBD1. Germline assignment: CDR1 SGHRS and CDR2 YFSETQ. This CDR3 is 13 amino acids long. V lost 4 bases and J lost 10; bases outside the gene matches: 7.

This clonotype turned up a few times. The chain links TRBV5-1 to TRBJ2-7, with unresolved D. This CDR3 has 12 residues. With 5 bases removed from V and 1 base from J, the gap between germline ends came to 7 bases. Germline V gene data show CDR1 as SGHRS and CDR2 as YFSETQ. The CDR3 DNA reads as TGCGCCAGCAGTGTGTCTTCCTACGAGCAGTACTTC. Its translation: CASSVSSYEQYF. The whole variable domain, filled in from reference TRBV5-1 and TRBJ2-7, reads KAGVTQTPRYLIKTRGQQVTLSCSPISGHRSVSWYQQTPGQGLQFLFEYFSETQRNKGNFPGRFSGRQFSNSRSEMNVSTLELGDSALYLCASSVSSYEQYFGPGTRLTVT.

In its sample, this clonotype was seen many times. The J gene is TRBJ1-4, the V gene TRBV28, with a tentative D call TRBD1 (6 bases). Trimming pared 2 bases from V and 7 bases from J, leaving 14 bases between. This CDR3 is built from 15 residues. In germline, CDR1 is MDHEN, CDR2 SYDVKM. The CDR3 region is CASSLQGPRGEKLFF. CDR3 nucleotides: TGTGCCAGCAGTTTACAGGGGCCGAGGGGTGAAAAACTGTTTTTT.

This clonotype was seen repeatedly, ten times or more. The chain has TRBV7-2 and TRBJ1-5, with D unclear. Trimming pared 4 bases from V and 3 bases from J, leaving 7 bases between. The CDR3 loop spans 13 amino acids. CDR1 and CDR2 (germline): SGHTA, FQGNSA. The CDR3, as DNA: TGTGCCAGCAGCTCTGAAATCAATCAGCCCCAGCATTTT. It codes for CASSSEINQPQHF.

This clonotype occurred many times. The V gene is TRBV24-1, the J gene TRBJ1-5; unclear D gene. Germline values: CDR1 KGHDR, CDR2 SFDVKD. The CDR3 is 14 residues long. V dropped 0 bases and J dropped 4 bases, with 6 bases sitting between them. The CDR3 is CATSDLRQNQPQHF. The CDR3 DNA is TGTGCCACCAGTGATTTGCGGCAAAATCAGCCCCAGCATTTT.

A few counts support this clonotype. V usage is TRBV7-8 and J usage is TRBJ2-7; D may be TRBD1 or TRBD2 (5 bases each). V was trimmed by 1 base and J by 0 bases, leaving 13 bases between them. Germline V CDR1 and CDR2: SGHVS, FQNEAQ. The CDR3 length is 16 residues. The CDR3, as DNA: TGTGCCAGCAGCTTAGAGACGGGACCCTTCTCCTACGAGCAGTACTTC. It translates to CASSLETGPFSYEQYF.

This clonotype has a count of ten or more. V is TRBV5-1 and J is TRBJ2-7; 8 bases are shared with TRBD1. The CDR3 runs 13 residues. Germline CDR1 reads SGHRS; CDR2 reads YFSETQ. Trimming took 2 bases from V and 2 from J; bases not matched to a gene: 0. The CDR3 region has the DNA TGCGCCAGCAGCTTCAGGGGGCCCTACGAGCAGTACTTC. Protein: CASSFRGPYEQYF.

This clonotype was picked up many times. The rearrangement uses TRBV10-3 and TRBJ2-1; D not resolved. In germline, CDR1 is ENHRY, CDR2 SYGVKD. With 2 bases removed from V and 0 bases from J, the gap between germline ends came to 5 bases. CDR3 length: 14 amino acids. For the CDR3, the DNA is TGTGCCATCAGTGAGGGCGGCTCCTACAATGAGCAGTTCTTC. Its protein product is CAISEGGSYNEQFF.

Only a few counts were recorded for this clonotype. The rearrangement joins TRBV9 to TRBJ2-5; TRBD2 matches at 9 bases. CDR3 length: 16 residues. V was pared by 0 bases and J by 1 base, with 4 bases of the junction left unmatched. Germline CDR1 SGDLS, CDR2 YYNGEE. The CDR3 DNA sequence: TGTGCCAGCAGCGTAGGCGGGGGGGAAATCCAAGAGACCCAGTACTTC. Translated, it gives CASSVGGGEIQETQYF.

This clonotype occurred many times. The chain has TRBV13 and TRBJ1-1; a weak D match, TRBD1 (6 bases). From germline, CDR1 is PRHDT and CDR2 FYEKMQ (reference sequence). CDR3 size: 19 residues. Trimming left V 0 bases short and J 1 base short, with 21 bases between. In DNA, the CDR3 is TGTGCCAGCAGCTTAGGCCGGGGTCGGGGGGGCGCAGAGAACACTGAAGCTTTCTTT. It encodes CASSLGRGRGGAENTEAFF.

At least ten counts were recorded for this clonotype. This chain uses TRBV6-4 with TRBJ2-7, with TRBD1 as a possible D gene (6 bases). The CDR3 sequence is 17 residues long. Germline V CDR1 and CDR2: MRHNA, SNTAGT. The ends were cut back, 0 bases at V and 4 bases at J, with 19 bases in the middle. The CDR3 region is CASSDSPTGKYGYEQYF. The CDR3 coding sequence is TGTGCCAGCAGTGACTCTCCCACAGGGAAGTATGGATACGAGCAGTACTTC.

This clonotype was found many times. The rearrangement joins TRBV28 to TRBJ1-1; 8 bases are a match to TRBD1. The CDR3 extends over 14 amino acids. With V trimmed by 5 bases and J by 5 bases, 7 bases remained unmatched. From germline, CDR1 is MDHEN and CDR2 SYDVKM. This CDR3 reads CASSLQQGGTEAFF. The CDR3 coding sequence is TGTGCCAGCAGTCTACAACAGGGGGGAACTGAAGCTTTCTTT.

A note on this clonotype: Being one base from a much bigger clone, this may be a read error. The chain joins TRBV5-6 to TRBJ1-5, with 9 bases aligning to TRBD1. Germline values: CDR1 SGHDT, CDR2 YYEEEE. This CDR3 has 15 amino acids. The CDR3 coding sequence is TGTGCCGGCAGCTCGGAGGGACAGGGAAATCAGCCCCAGCATTTT. Its protein product is CAGSSEGQGNQPQHF.

The rearrangement uses TRBV19 and TRBJ2-5; 13 bases fit TRBD2. CDR1 and CDR2 (germline): LNHDA, SQIVND (reference sequence). The trim removed 4 bases at V and 1 base at J, leaving 3 bases unmatched. CDR3 length equals 16 residues. The CDR3 protein is CASSRLAGGIQETQYF. CDR3 nucleotides: TGTGCCAGTAGTAGACTAGCGGGAGGAATCCAAGAGACCCAGTACTTC.

At least ten counts were recorded for this clonotype. The CDR3 loop is CAISESSQETQYF. As DNA, the CDR3 is TGTGCCATCAGTGAGTCCAGTCAAGAGACCCAGTACTTC. The chain carries TRBV10-3 and TRBJ2-5; D call uncertain. Trimming took 0 bases from V and 2 from J, leaving 4 bases between them. Germline-derived CDR1 and CDR2 are ENHRY and SYGVKD. The CDR3 spans 13 residues.

This clonotype has at least ten counts. The chain has TRBV2 and TRBJ2-2, with 11 bases fitting TRBD2. The CDR3 contains 18 residues. CDR1 and CDR2 from the germline V gene are SNHLY and FYNNEI. J was trimmed by 0 bases and V by 7 bases; bases with no gene match: 10. The CDR3 DNA reads as TGTGCCAGCACCCAACGACTAGCGGGGACAACGAACACCGGGGAGCTGTTTTTT. Translated, it gives CASTQRLAGTTNTGELFF.

This clonotype was seen repeatedly, ten times or more. This chain joins TRBV5-1 and TRBJ2-2; D is undetermined. The V end lost 1 base, the J end lost 3 bases, and 4 bases lay between the germline ends. The germline V gene has CDR1 SGHRS and CDR2 YFSETQ. This CDR3 has 13 residues. In DNA, the CDR3 is TGCGCCAGCAGCTTGTTGGACACCGGGGAGCTGTTTTTT. Amino acid sequence: CASSLLDTGELFF.